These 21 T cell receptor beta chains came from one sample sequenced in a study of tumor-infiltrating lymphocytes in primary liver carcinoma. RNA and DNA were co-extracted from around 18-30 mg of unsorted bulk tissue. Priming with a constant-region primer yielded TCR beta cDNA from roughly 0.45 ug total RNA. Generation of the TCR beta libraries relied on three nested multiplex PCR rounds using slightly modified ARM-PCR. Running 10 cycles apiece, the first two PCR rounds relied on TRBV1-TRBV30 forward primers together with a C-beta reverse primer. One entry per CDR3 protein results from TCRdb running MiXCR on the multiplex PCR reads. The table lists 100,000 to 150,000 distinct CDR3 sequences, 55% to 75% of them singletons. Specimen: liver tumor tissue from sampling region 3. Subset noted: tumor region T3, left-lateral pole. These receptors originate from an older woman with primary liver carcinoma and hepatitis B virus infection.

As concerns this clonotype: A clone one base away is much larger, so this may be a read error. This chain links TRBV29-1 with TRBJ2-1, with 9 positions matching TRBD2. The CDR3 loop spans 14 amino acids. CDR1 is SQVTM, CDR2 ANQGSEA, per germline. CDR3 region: CNVESSGAPNEQFF. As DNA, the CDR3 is TGCAACGTTGAATCTAGCGGGGCCCCCAATGAGCAGTTCTTC.

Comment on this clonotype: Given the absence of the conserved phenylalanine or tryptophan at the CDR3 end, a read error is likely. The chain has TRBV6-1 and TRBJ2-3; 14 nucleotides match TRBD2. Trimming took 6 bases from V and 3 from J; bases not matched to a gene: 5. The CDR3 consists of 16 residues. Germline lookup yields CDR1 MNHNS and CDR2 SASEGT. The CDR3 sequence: CASRGGTSGSTDTQYS. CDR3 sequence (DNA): TGTGCCAGCAGGGGGGGGACTAGCGGGAGTACAGATACGCAGTATTCT.

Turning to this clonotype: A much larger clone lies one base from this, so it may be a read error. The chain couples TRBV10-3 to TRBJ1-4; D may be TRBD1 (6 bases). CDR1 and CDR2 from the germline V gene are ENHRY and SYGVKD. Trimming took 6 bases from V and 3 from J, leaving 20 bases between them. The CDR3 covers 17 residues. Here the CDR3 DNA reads TGTGCCATCAGGCCGGAACAGGGCTCCGAAGCTAATGAAAAACTGTTTTTT. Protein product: CAIRPEQGSEANEKLFF.

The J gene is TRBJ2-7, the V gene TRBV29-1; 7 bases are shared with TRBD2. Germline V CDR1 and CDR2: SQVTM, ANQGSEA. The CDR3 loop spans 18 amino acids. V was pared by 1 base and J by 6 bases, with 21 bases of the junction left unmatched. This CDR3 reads CSVEAPETSRMAAGEQYF. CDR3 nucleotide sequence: TGCAGCGTTGAAGCCCCCGAGACTAGCAGGATGGCTGCAGGCGAGCAGTACTTC.

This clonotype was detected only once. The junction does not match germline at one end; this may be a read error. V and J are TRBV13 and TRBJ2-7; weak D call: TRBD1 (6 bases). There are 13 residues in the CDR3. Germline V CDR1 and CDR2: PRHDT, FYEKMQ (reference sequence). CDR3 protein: CASSSRQVYKQYF. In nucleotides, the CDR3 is TGTGCCAGCAGCTCCAGACAGGTCTACAAGCAGTACTTC. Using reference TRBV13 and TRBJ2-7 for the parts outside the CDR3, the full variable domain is AAGVIQSPRHLIKEKRETATLKCYPIPRHDTVYWYQQGPGQDPQFLISFYEKMQSDKGSIPDRFSAQQFSDYHSELNMSSLELGDSALYFCASSSRQVYKQYFGPGTRLTVT.

The CDR3: CASISRGVTDGYTF. CDR3 sequence (DNA): TGTGCCAGCATCTCCCGGGGGGTTACGGACGGCTACACCTTC. The chain has TRBV2 and TRBJ1-2; D might be TRBD1 (5 bases). The CDR3 contains 14 residues. Germline-derived CDR1 and CDR2 are SNHLY and FYNNEI. Trimming left V 7 bases short and J 8 bases short, with 20 bases between. Full variable domain (outside the CDR3, taken from reference TRBV2 and TRBJ1-2): EPEVTQTPSHQVTQMGQEVILRCVPISNHLYFYWYRQILGQKVEFLVSFYNNEISEKSEIFDDQFSVERPDGSNFTLKIRSTKLEDSAMYFCASISRGVTDGYTFGSGTRLTVV.

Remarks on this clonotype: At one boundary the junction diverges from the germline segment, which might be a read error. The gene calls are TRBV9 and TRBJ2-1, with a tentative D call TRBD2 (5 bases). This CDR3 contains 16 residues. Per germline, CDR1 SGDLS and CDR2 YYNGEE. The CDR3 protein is CANSDLSGGSYNEQFF. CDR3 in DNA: TGTGCCAACAGCGACTTAAGCGGAGGCTCCTACAATGAGCAGTTCTTC.

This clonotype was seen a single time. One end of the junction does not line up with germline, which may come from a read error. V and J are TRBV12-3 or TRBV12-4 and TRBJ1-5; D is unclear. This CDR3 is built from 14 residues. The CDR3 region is CTSRPDMENQPQHF. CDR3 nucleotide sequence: TGTACCAGCAGGCCTGACATGGAGAATCAGCCCCAGCATTTT.

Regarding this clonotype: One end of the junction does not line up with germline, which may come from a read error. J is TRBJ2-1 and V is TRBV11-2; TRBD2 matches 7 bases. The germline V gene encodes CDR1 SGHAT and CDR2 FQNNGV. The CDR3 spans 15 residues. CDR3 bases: TGTGCCAGGAGCTTAGGAGGCGGGAGACTTGGTGAGCAATTCTTC. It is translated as CARSLGGGRLGEQFF. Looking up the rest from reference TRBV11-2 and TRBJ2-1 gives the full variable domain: EAGVAQSPRYKIIEKRQSVAFWCNPISGHATLYWYQQILGQGPKLLIQFQNNGVVDDSQLPKDRFSAERLKGVDSTLKIQPAKLEDSAVYLCARSLGGGRLGEQFFGPGTRLTVL.

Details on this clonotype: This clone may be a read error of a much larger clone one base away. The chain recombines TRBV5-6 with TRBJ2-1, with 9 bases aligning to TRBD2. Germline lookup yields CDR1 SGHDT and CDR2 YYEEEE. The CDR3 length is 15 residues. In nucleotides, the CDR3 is TGTGTCAGCAGCTTGGCGGGAGGGGCCTACAATGAGCAGTTCTTC. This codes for CVSSLAGGAYNEQFF.

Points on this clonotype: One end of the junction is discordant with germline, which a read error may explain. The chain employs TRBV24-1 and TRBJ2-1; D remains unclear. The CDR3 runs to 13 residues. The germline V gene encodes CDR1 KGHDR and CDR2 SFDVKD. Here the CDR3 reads CTTSQTGRFEQFF. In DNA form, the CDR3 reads TGTACCACCAGCCAAACCGGACGATTTGAGCAGTTCTTC.

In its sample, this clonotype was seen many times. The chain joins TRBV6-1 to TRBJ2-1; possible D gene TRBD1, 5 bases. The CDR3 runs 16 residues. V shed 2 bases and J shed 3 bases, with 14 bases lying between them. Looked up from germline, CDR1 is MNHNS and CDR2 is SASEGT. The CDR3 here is CASSELGALNYNEQFF. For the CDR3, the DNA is TGTGCCAGCAGTGAACTTGGGGCCTTAAACTACAATGAGCAGTTCTTC.

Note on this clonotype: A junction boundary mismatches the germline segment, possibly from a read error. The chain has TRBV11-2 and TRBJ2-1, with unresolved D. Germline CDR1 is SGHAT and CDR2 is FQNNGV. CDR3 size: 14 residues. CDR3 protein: CANSVGRSFNEQFF. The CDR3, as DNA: TGTGCCAACAGCGTTGGGCGTAGCTTCAATGAGCAGTTCTTC.

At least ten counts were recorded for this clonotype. CDR3 sequence reads: CASSPPGTGVPDTQYF. The CDR3 nucleotides read TGTGCCAGCAGCCCACCCGGGACAGGGGTTCCAGATACGCAGTATTTT. The chain carries TRBV7-8 and TRBJ2-3, with TRBD1 matching over 10 bases. V lost 5 bases to trimming and J lost 4 bases; unmatched junction nucleotides: 9. Germline CDR1 SGHVS, CDR2 FQNEAQ. The CDR3 has 16 amino acids.

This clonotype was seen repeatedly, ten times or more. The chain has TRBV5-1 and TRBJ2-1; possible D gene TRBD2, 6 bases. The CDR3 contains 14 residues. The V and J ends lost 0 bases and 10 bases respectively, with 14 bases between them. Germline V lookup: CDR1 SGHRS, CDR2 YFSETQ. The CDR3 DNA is TGCGCCAGCAGCTTGGAAGGGTTAGGGAGGGAGCAGTTCTTC. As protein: CASSLEGLGREQFF.

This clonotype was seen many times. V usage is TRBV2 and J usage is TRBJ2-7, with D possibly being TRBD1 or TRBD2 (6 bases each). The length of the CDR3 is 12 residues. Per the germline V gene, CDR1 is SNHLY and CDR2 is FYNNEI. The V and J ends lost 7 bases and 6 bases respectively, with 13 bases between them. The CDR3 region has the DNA TGTGCCAGCAAGGGGGAGGCTGGCGAGCAGTACTTC. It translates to CASKGEAGEQYF. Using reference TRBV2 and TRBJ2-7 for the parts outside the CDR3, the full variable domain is EPEVTQTPSHQVTQMGQEVILRCVPISNHLYFYWYRQILGQKVEFLVSFYNNEISEKSEIFDDQFSVERPDGSNFTLKIRSTKLEDSAMYFCASKGEAGEQYFGPGTRLTVT.

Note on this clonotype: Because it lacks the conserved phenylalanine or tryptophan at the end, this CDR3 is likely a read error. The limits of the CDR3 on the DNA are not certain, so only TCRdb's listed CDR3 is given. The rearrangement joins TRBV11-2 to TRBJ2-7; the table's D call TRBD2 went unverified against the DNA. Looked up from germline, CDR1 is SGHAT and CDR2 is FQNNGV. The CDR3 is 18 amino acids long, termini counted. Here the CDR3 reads CASSFLVASGDTLYEQYS.

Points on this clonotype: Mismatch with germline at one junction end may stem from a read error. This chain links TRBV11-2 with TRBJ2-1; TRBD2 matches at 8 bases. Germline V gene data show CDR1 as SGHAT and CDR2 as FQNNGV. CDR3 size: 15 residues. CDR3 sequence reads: CTSSLRLAMGNEQFF. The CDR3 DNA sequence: TGCACCAGCAGCTTGAGACTAGCGATGGGCAATGAGCAGTTCTTC.

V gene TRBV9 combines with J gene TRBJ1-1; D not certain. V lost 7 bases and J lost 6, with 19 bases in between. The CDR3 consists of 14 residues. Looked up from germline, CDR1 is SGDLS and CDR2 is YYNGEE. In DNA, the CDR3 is TGTGCCAGCTGTGTAGAGTCGTCAGCCGCTGAAGCTTTCTTT. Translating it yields CASCVESSAAEAFF.

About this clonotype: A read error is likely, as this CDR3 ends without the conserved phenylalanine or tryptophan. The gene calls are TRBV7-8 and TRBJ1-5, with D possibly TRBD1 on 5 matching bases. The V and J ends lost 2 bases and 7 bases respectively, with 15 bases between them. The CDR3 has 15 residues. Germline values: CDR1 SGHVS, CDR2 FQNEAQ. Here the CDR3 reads CASSLSGQISQPQHP. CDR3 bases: TGTGCCAGCAGCTTATCAGGGCAGATTTCCCAGCCCCAGCATCCT.

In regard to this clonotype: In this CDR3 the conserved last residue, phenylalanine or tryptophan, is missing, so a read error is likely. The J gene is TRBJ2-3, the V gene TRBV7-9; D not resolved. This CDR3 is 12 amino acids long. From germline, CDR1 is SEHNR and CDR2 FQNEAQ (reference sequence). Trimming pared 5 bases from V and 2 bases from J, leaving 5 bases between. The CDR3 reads CASSPNTDTQYY. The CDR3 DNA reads TGTGCCAGCAGCCCAAACACAGATACGCAGTATTAT.